The next 5 T cell receptor beta chains were all read from a single sample in a study of cytomegalovirus exposure and HLA in healthy donors. PCR was performed using 60 Vbeta and 13 Jbeta primers. Here immunoSEQ multiplex PCR was the method, and the copy in TCRdb shows in-frame clones only, minus some. The sample lists around 120,000 clones; approximately 81% were seen once. What was sequenced was PBMCs. The receptors here all came from a man between 18 and 35 years old in good health and CMV-seronegative.

The chain joins TRBV4-3 to TRBJ2-7; D might be TRBD2 (5 bases). The CDR3 is 15 amino acids. In germline, CDR1 is LGHNA, CDR2 YSLEER. V lost 4 bases, J lost 2 bases, and 15 bases lay in between. The CDR3 DNA reads TGCGCCAGCAGCCCCGGCGTTGGGAGAGCCTACGAGCAGTACTTC. Amino acids: CASSPGVGRAYEQYF.

This rearrangement joins TRBV10-1 to TRBJ2-5; D ambiguous. Germline lookup yields CDR1 WNHNN and CDR2 SYGVQD (reference sequence). The CDR3 contains 13 residues. V was trimmed by 3 bases and J by 4 bases, leaving 9 bases between them. In DNA form, the CDR3 reads TGCGCCAGCAGTGAATATTCGGGAGAGACCCAGTACTTC. Its protein product is CASSEYSGETQYF.

V gene TRBV23-1 combines with J gene TRBJ2-5, with 13 bases aligning to TRBD2. TRBV23-1 is sorted into the ORF group, with uncertain function. The CDR3 runs to 17 residues. Unmatched junction bases numbered 12, after V lost 8 bases and J lost 3 bases. The CDR3 nucleotides are TGCGCCAGCCCCCAGGGGACTAGCGGGACTACAGAAGAGACCCAGTACTTC. This sequence encodes CASPQGTSGTTEETQYF.

The rearrangement joins TRBV5-1 to TRBJ1-6; no reliable D call. This CDR3 is built from 13 residues. Germline CDR1 SGHRS, CDR2 YFSETQ. V was clipped by 5 bases and J by 6 bases, with 9 bases between them. Written as DNA, the CDR3 is TGCGCCAGCAGAGTCTGGGCTAATTCACCCCTCCACTTT. It codes for CASRVWANSPLHF.

This clone came up a few times. The chain carries TRBV9 and TRBJ2-7, with 7 bases lining up with TRBD1. From germline, CDR1 is SGDLS and CDR2 YYNGEE. CDR3 length: 17 amino acids. The V gene end was trimmed by 0 bases and the J gene end by 3 bases; junction bases not matched to a gene: 12. In DNA, the CDR3 is TGTGCCAGCAGCGTAGGGCTCCACATCCGGGACAGCTACGAGCAGTACTTC. It is translated as CASSVGLHIRDSYEQYF.